The sequence of this T cell receptor beta chain was determined in a study of PD-L1 blockade in urothelial cancer (dated by TCRdb to about 2017). General notes on the study: Therapy was started at some point between 2014 and 2016 for all patients, and atezolizumab 1,200 mg was administered intravenously every 3 weeks. About 90% of the roughly 30 patients were identified as males with urothelial cancer of bladder origin, and a prior smoking history was reported by 18 of 29 patients. An ECOG performance status of 0 or 1 was recorded for the patients, and 0 to 3 prior chemotherapy regimens had been received by the patients. Blood samples were analyzed at 3 weeks after treatment start (second dose) and at 6 weeks after treatment start. Blood samples gave a median of roughly 150,000 T cells and 77,000 or so unique TCRs, with a median clonality of about 0.078. An exploratory multi-omic analysis was conducted of the somatic, immune and clinical correlates of response to PD-L1 blockade with atezolizumab in urothelial cancer. Pretreatment tumor samples, along with matched peripheral blood collected serially before and after atezolizumab treatment, underwent TCR sequencing. Durable clinical benefit was defined as progression-free survival longer than 6 months, and TCR features were also tested against progression-free and overall survival. In the same patients, pretreatment tumors underwent whole exome sequencing and RNA sequencing in addition to TCR sequencing. Some ten patients reached durable clinical benefit, while 20 patients did not. Some 30 patients had pretreatment blood TCR-seq, about 25 had at least one posttreatment blood collection, and about 25 had tumor TCR-seq. Beyond this particular receptor, the publication reports: Patients with durable benefit showed greater expansion of tumor-associated TCR clones in peripheral blood 3 weeks after starting treatment (n of about 21, p = 0.022). Because the sample size was small (n ≈ 27) and many exploratory analyses were performed, the results are intended to be hypothesis-generating. A pretreatment peripheral blood TCR clonality below the median was linked to improved progression-free and overall survival.

In this sample, this clone turned up a few times. No antigen is known for it. Per-nucleotide qualities are absent, and no much larger clonotype sits a single base away. The CDR3 goes from the cysteine to the phenylalanine over 12 residues. CDR3 DNA is the only sequence kept; it has 36 bases, read in frame from the first base. Relative to germline, V is 2 bases shorter and J is 9 bases shorter, with 9 bases between their ends. The germline V gene provides CDR1 SGDLS and CDR2 YYNGEE. Each PCR received spiked-in synthetic TCR analog templates so that absolute template abundance could be estimated from read counts. TCRbeta CDR3 regions were amplified from genomic DNA with bias-controlled V and J gene primers using the immunoSEQ assay. Sequencing of rearranged TCRbeta segments was performed at approximately 20X coverage. The study's own analysis went as follows. Sequencing errors were corrected by clustering, and CDR3s were annotated against IMGT so that V, D and J genes could be assigned. Out-of-frame and stop-codon sequences were excluded, and only productive TCRbeta rearrangements were used in downstream analyses. To compute clonality, Shannon entropy was normalized by the log of the number of unique productive sequences and then subtracted from one. Fisher's exact test with Benjamini-Hochberg correction, at a threshold of adjusted p below 0.01, was used to find clones that differed between time points or between blood and tumor. In TCRdb, the immuneACCESS table is reduced to in-frame sequences with V and J assigned. These tables do not hold every clone; where another copy was compared, an unresolved V gene accounts for under half, and the others remain unexplained. V and J calls and clone size are those listed in that table; D and trimming were worked out from the DNA. Across this sample there are around 53,000 clones, with about 80% seen only once. About 5.3% of the sample rests with the top ten.

The cohort included 25 to 30 patients with locally advanced or metastatic urothelial carcinoma who were treated at Memorial Sloan Kettering on a trial protocol. Peripheral blood mononuclear cells were collected from each patient pretreatment and during treatment, giving between 1 and 8 total time points per patient. The Qiagen DNeasy Blood extraction kit was used to purify genomic DNA from total PBMCs and tumor samples. PBMCs were collected pretreatment and during treatment, and were isolated and stored as previously described. The TCR comes from a man aged 40-50 years with urothelial cancer. The V and J genes are TRBV9 and TRBJ2-1, and perhaps TRBD2 as D gene, on 5 matching bases. The sequences come from PBMCs, collected around atezolizumab (anti-PD-L1) treatment. The DNA sequence is TGTGCCAGCAGCGTTTCGGAGGTTGAGCAGTTCTTC. Its protein reads: CASSVSEVEQFF.